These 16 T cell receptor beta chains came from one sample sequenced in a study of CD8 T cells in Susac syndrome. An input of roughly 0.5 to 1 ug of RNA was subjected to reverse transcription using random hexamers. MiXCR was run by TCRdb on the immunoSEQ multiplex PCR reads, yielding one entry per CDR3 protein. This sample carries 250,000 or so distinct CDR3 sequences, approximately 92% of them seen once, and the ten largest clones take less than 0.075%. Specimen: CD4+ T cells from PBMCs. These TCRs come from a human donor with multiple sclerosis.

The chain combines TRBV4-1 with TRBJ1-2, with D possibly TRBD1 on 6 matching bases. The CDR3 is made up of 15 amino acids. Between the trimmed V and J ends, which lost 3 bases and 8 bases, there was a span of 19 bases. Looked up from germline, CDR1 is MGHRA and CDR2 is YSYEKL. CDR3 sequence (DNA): TGCGCCAGCAGCCAGATACAACAGGGTCCCGGAGGCTACACCTTC. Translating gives CASSQIQQGPGGYTF.

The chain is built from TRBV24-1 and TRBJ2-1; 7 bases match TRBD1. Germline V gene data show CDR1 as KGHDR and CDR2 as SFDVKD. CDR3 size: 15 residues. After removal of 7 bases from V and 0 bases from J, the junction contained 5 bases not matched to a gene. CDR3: CATSQGQISYNEQFF. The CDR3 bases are TGTGCCACCAGCCAGGGACAGATCTCCTACAATGAGCAGTTCTTC.

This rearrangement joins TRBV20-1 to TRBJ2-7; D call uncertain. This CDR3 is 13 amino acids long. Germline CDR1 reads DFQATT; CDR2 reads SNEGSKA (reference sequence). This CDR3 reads CSASSPTSSEQYV. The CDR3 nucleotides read TGCAGTGCTAGCTCCCCTACCTCCTCCGAGCAGTACGTC.

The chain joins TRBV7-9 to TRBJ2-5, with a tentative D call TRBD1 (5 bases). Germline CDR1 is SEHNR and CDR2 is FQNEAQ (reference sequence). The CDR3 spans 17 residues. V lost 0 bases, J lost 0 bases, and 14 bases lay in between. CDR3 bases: TGTGCCAGCAGCTTAGCGGGGCTCCATGGGTACCAAGAGACCCAGTACTTC. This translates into CASSLAGLHGYQETQYF. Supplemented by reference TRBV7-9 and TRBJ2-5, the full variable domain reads DTGVSQNPRHKITKRGQNVTFRCDPISEHNRLYWYRQTLGQGPEFLTYFQNEAQLEKSRLLSDRFSAERPKGSFSTLEIQRTEQGDSAMYLCASSLAGLHGYQETQYFGPGTRLLVL.

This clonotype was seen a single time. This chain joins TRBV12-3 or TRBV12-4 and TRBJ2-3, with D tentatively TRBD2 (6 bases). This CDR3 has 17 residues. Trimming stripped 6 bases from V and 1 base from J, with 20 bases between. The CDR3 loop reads CASRNSFKASGTDTQYF. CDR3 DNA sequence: TGTGCCAGCAGAAACAGCTTCAAGGCTAGCGGCACAGATACGCAGTATTTT.

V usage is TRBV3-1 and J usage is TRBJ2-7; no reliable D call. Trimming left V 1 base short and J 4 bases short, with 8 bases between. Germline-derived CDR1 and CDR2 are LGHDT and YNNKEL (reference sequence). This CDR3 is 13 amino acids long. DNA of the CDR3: TGTGCCAGCAGCCAAGGGCTCGGGTACGAGCAGTACTTC. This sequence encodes CASSQGLGYEQYF.

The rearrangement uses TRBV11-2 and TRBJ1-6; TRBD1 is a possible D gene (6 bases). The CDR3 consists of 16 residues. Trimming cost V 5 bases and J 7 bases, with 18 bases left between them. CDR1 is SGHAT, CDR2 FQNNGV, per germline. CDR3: CASSPHTGIGNSPLHF. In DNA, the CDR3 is TGTGCCAGCAGCCCGCACACAGGGATTGGGAATTCACCCCTCCACTTT.

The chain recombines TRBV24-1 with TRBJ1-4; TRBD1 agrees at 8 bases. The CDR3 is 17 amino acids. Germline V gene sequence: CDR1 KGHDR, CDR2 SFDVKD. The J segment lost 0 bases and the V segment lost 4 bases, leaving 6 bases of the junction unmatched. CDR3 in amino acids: CATSEDRALSTNEKLFF. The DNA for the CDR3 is TGTGCCACCAGTGAGGACAGGGCGTTATCAACTAATGAAAAACTGTTTTTT.

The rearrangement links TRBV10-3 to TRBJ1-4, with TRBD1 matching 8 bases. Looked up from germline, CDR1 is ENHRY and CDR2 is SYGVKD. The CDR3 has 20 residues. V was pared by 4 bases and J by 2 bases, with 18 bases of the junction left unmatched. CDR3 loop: CAISAADTGGVESTNEKLFF. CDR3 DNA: TGTGCCATCAGTGCGGCGGATACAGGGGGAGTCGAATCGACTAATGAAAAACTGTTTTTT.

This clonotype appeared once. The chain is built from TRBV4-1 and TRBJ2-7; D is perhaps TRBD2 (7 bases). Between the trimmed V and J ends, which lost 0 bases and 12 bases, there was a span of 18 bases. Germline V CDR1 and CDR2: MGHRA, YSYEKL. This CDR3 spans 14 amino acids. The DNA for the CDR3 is TGCGCCAGCAGCCAAGATCGAGGGGGGGTTGTGCGGTACTTC. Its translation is CASSQDRGGVVRYF.

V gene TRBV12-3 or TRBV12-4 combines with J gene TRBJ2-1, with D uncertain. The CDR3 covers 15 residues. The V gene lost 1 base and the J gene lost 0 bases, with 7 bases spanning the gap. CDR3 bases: TGTGCCAGCAGTTTAGGGGCGCTCTCCTACAATGAGCAGTTCTTC. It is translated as CASSLGALSYNEQFF.

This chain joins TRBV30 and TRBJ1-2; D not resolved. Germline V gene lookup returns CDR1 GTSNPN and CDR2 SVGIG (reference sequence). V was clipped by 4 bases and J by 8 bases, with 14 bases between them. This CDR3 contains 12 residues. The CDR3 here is CAWNRAQQGYTF. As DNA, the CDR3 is TGTGCCTGGAACCGGGCTCAACAGGGCTACACCTTC.

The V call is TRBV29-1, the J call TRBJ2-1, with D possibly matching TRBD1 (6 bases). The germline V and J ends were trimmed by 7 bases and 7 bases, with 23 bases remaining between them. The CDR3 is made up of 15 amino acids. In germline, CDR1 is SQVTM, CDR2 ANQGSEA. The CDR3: CSAPRLQGQKNEQFF. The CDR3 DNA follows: TGCAGCGCCCCCCGGTTGCAGGGGCAAAAGAATGAGCAGTTCTTC.

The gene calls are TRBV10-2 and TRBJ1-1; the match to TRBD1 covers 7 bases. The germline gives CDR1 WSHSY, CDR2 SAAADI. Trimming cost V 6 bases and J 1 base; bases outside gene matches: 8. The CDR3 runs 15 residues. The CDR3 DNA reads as TGCGCCAGCAGGCCCCGGGACAGCCGGAACACTGAAGCTTTCTTT. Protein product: CASRPRDSRNTEAFF.

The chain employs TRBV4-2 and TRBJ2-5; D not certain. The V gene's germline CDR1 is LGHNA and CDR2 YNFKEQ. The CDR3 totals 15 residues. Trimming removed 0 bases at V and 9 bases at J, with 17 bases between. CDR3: CASSQDRGGPVPQYF. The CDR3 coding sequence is TGTGCCAGCAGCCAAGATCGAGGCGGCCCCGTGCCCCAGTACTTC.

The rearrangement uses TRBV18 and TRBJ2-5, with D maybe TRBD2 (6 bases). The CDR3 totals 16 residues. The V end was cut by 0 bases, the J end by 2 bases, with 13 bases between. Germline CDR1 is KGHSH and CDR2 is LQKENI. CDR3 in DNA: TGTGCCAGCTCACCACCGCGGGAAAGGGGACAAGAGACCCAGTACTTC. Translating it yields CASSPPRERGQETQYF.